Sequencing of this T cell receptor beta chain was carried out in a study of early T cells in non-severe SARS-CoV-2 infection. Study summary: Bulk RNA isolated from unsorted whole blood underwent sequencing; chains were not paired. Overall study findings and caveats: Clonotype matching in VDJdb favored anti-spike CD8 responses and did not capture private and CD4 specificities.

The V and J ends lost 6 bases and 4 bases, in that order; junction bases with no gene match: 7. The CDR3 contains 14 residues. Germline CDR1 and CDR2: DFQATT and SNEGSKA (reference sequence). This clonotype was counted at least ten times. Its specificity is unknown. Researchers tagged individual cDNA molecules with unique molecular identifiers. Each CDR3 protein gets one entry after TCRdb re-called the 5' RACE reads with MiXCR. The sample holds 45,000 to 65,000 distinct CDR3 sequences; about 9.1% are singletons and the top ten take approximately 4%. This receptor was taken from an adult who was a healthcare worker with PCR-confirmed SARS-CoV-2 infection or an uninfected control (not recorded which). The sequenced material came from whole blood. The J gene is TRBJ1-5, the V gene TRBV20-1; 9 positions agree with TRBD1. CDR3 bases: TGCAGTGCCGCAGACAGGGGGTCAAATCAGCCCCAGCATTTT. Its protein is CSAADRGSNQPQHF.